Sequencing of this T cell receptor (beta chain) was carried out in a study of cytomegalovirus exposure and HLA in healthy donors. Study results and limitations: Accurate prediction of most subjects' HLA-A and HLA-B alleles from TCR beta sequences was reported. Most TCR sequences were seen very rarely across donors, but some public TCRs occurred in many. It was confirmed in vitro that three of the CMV-associated chains were specific for CMV antigens. Segments of the TCR beta V type were, in most cases, productive about 87% or about 30% of the time in an earlier analysis.

In the case of this clone: Antigen: not known. An end of the junction differs from the germline gene, which may be a read error.

Germline V gene lookup returns CDR1 SEHNR and CDR2 FQNEAQ (reference sequence). CDR3 length: 12 amino acids. PCR involved 60 Vbeta and 13 Jbeta primers. Method: immunoSEQ multiplex PCR; TCRdb's copy keeps in-frame clones and lacks some. The repertoire has roughly 140,000 clones, roughly three quarters of them found once; the top ten carry around 2.9%. This chain uses TRBV7-9 with TRBJ2-2, with D unresolved. What was sequenced was PBMCs. This receptor was obtained from a female donor in good health and CMV-seronegative. The CDR3 DNA reads as TGTTCCAGCAGCTTAGAGAGCGGGGAGCTGTTTTTT. Its translation: CSSSLESGELFF.